This T cell receptor beta chain was recorded in a study of cytomegalovirus exposure and HLA in healthy donors. Germline V gene lookup returns CDR1 SEHNR and CDR2 FQNEAQ (reference sequence). V lost 1 base and J lost 3; bases outside the gene matches: 7. The CDR3 is 16 amino acids. Researchers ran the PCR with 60 Vbeta and 13 Jbeta primers. Measured with immunoSEQ multiplex PCR; TCRdb has only the in-frame clones, and not every one. This sample has about 160,000 clones, with approximately 84% found just once. Sequenced: PBMCs. This clonotype was obtained from a man aged 25-40 years in good health and CMV-seronegative. This chain uses TRBV7-9 with TRBJ2-3; 7 nucleotides agree with TRBD1. The CDR3 DNA sequence: TGTGCCAGCAGCTTAGGGACAGGCCCCCGTACAGATACGCAGTATTTT. Protein: CASSLGTGPRTDTQYF.